The following is a T cell receptor (beta chain) sequence with its context. Trimming cost V 6 bases and J 2 bases, with 14 bases left between them. Germline V gene data show CDR1 as MDHEN and CDR2 as SYDVKM. The CDR3 has 15 amino acids. The protocol was immunoSEQ multiplex PCR, while the TCRdb copy is restricted to in-frame clones and leaves out a portion. The repertoire consists of tens of thousands of clones, with roughly 91% occurring once and the leading ten covering over 5%. The data derive from a study of T cell changes during pregnancy in multiple sclerosis. The sequencing used CD8+ T cells from peripheral blood mononuclear cells, collected after pregnancy. The clonotype comes from a female donor in good health, enrolled as a control in a pregnancy study. J is TRBJ1-5 and V is TRBV28, with D possibly matching TRBD1 (5 bases). CDR3 nucleotides: TGTGCCAGCAGCCTCGAAGGGGAGGGCAATCAGCCCCAGCATTTT. Translating it yields CASSLEGEGNQPQHF. Complete variable domain (other parts from reference TRBV28 and TRBJ1-5): DVKVTQSSRYLVKRTGEKVFLECVQDMDHENMFWYRQDPGLGLRLIYFSYDVKMKEKGDIPEGYSVSREKKERFSLILESASTNQTSMYLCASSLEGEGNQPQHFGDGTRLSIL.